This T cell receptor (beta chain) was profiled in a study of shared clonotypes between healthy human individuals. Overall study results and limits: Clonotypes shared by all four sorted-subset donors had higher generation probabilities than non-shared clonotypes. Estimated clonotype richness was generally higher in naive than memory subsets.

To note about this clone: Its matching antigen is unknown.

CD45RO-negative cells were positively selected for CCR7, leaving out terminally differentiated effector memory CD45RA+ cells. CDR3 length equals 15 residues. Germline CDR1 is MNHEY and CDR2 is SMNVEV (reference sequence). V lost 7 bases and J lost 4, with 19 bases in between. The protocol was immunoSEQ multiplex PCR, while the TCRdb copy is restricted to in-frame clones and leaves out a portion. The sample holds hundreds of thousands of clones; 95% to 96% are singletons and the top ten take 0.11%. The gene calls are TRBV27 and TRBJ1-2; D is perhaps TRBD1 (5 bases). Sequencing input: naive CD8+ T cells sorted from blood. This receptor was identified in a woman under 40 in good health. For the CDR3, the DNA is TGTGCCAGCACCTTCTCCCCCGGGGCCTCCTATGGCTACACCTTC. This sequence encodes CASTFSPGASYGYTF.